One and the same sample provided the 9 T cell receptor beta chains below, sequenced in a study of blood T cell repertoires in COVID-19. The method was immunoSEQ multiplex PCR; TCRdb's version includes in-frame clones alone and lacks a portion of them. This sample has around 160,000 clones, with approximately 80% found just once. The specimen was peripheral blood. The origin of the receptors is a man aged 55-75 years with active or convalescent COVID-19.

The rearrangement links TRBV20-1 to TRBJ2-7; the D gene is possibly TRBD1 (5 bases). Germline loops: CDR1 DFQATT, CDR2 SNEGSKA (reference sequence). This CDR3 is 14 amino acids long. V was pared by 3 bases and J by 1 base, with 13 bases between. CDR3 DNA: TGCAGTGCTAGTATAAGGGGTTATTCCTACGAGCAGTACTTC. This codes for CSASIRGYSYEQYF.

This clone has at least ten counts. The chain links TRBV18 to TRBJ2-7, with D possibly TRBD2 on 6 matching bases. This CDR3 has 12 residues. The V and J ends lost 6 bases and 4 bases respectively, with 10 bases between them. Germline V gene sequence: CDR1 KGHSH, CDR2 LQKENI. The CDR3 region has the DNA TGTGCCAGCTCCTCGGGACTGTACGAGCAGTACTTC. Its translation is CASSSGLYEQYF.

The V and J genes are TRBV27 and TRBJ2-7; 9 bases align to TRBD1. J gave up 2 bases and V 7 bases, and 9 bases lay outside the gene matches. The CDR3 has 15 residues. Germline V gives CDR1 MNHEY, CDR2 SMNVEV (reference sequence). In DNA, the CDR3 is TGTGCCAGCACCGCATCCGGGACAGGGCCCTACGAGCAGTACTTC. Its protein is CASTASGTGPYEQYF.

The chain recombines TRBV3-1 (or the pseudogene TRBV3-2) with TRBJ2-5, with D unresolved. Trimming stripped 1 base from V and 5 bases from J, with 8 bases between. Germline V gives CDR1 LGHDT, CDR2 YNNKEL (reference sequence). CDR3 size: 13 residues. The CDR3 region has the DNA TGTGCCAGCAGCCAAGGGTCCGCGGAGACCCAGTACTTC. Amino acids: CASSQGSAETQYF.

This clone was observed a handful of times. CDR3 bases: TGTGCCAGCGGGGACCGCGGGGAATACGAGCAGTACTTC. Translation: CASGDRGEYEQYF. The gene calls are TRBV12-3 or TRBV12-4 and TRBJ2-7; a possible D gene is TRBD2 (6 bases). The V and J ends lost 8 bases and 4 bases respectively, with 15 bases between them. This CDR3 has 13 residues.

The chain has TRBV6-5 and TRBJ1-1; D uncertain. The germline V gene encodes CDR1 MNHEY and CDR2 SVGAGI. CDR3 length: 12 amino acids. Trimming took off 2 bases at V and 3 bases at J, with 4 bases between the two ends. CDR3 nucleotides: TGTGCCAGCAGTTACGACTACACTGAAGCTTTCTTT. Translated, it gives CASSYDYTEAFF.

This clone was seen just once. The chain employs TRBV12-3 or TRBV12-4 and TRBJ2-1, with D possibly matching TRBD2 (6 bases). The CDR3 is made up of 12 amino acids. V lost 6 bases and J lost 7, with 10 bases in between. Here the CDR3 reads CASSTLANEQFF. CDR3 nucleotides: TGTGCCAGCAGCACTCTAGCGAATGAGCAGTTCTTC.

The chain combines TRBV19 with TRBJ2-1; D is possibly TRBD2 (6 bases). V lost 8 bases to trimming and J lost 3 bases, with 17 bases between them. Germline values: CDR1 LNHDA, CDR2 SQIVND (reference sequence). There are 15 residues in the CDR3. CDR3: CASQPSLGGYNEQFF. The CDR3 bases are TGTGCCAGTCAGCCTAGCCTGGGGGGCTACAATGAGCAGTTCTTC.

The chain joins TRBV9 to TRBJ2-1; TRBD2 aligns across 7 bases. CDR1 and CDR2 from the germline V gene are SGDLS and YYNGEE. CDR3 length: 15 residues. Losses at the gene ends were 5 bases for V and 0 bases for J; bases not matched to a gene: 5. CDR3 residues: CASSRGSSSYNEQFF. For the CDR3, the DNA is TGTGCCAGCAGTCGCGGGAGCAGCTCCTACAATGAGCAGTTCTTC.